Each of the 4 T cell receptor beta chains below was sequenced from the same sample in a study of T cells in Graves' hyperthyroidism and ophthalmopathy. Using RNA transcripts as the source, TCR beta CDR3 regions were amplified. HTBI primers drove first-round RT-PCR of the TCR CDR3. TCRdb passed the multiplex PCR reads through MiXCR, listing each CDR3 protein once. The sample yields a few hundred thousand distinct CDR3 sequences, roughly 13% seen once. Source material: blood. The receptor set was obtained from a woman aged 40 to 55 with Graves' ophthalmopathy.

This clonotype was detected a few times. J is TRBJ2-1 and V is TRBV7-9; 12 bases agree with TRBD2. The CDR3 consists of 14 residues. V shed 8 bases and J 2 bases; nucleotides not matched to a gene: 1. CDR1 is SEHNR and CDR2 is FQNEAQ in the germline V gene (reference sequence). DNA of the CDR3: TGTGCCAGCCTAGCGGGGGGGCCCTACAATGAGCAGTTCTTC. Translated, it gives CASLAGGPYNEQFF.

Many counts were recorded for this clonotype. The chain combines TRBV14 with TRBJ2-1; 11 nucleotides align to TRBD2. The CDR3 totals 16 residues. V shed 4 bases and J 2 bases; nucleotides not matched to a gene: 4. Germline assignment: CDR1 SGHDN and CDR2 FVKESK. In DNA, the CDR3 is TGTGCCAGCAGCCGTACTAGCGGGGGAACCTACAATGAGCAGTTCTTC. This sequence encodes CASSRTSGGTYNEQFF.

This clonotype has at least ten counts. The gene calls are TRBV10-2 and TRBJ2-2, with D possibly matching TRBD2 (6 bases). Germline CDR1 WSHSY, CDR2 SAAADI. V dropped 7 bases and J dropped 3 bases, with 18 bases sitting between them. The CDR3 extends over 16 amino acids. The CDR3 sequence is CASTGTPTSYTGELFF. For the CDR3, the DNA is TGCGCCAGCACCGGGACTCCCACAAGTTACACCGGGGAGCTGTTTTTT.

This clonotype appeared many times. The CDR3 DNA reads as TGCAGTGCGGACCGAGAGGGTCGCCGTGGCGGTGAGCAGTTCTTC. It codes for CSADREGRRGGEQFF. V is TRBV20-1 and J is TRBJ2-1, with a weak D call TRBD2 (5 bases). Trimming pared 6 bases from V and 9 bases from J, leaving 24 bases between. The CDR3 sequence is 15 residues long. Germline-derived CDR1 and CDR2 are DFQATT and SNEGSKA (reference sequence).